A single sample gave rise to the 23 T cell receptor beta chains below, sequenced in a study of tumor-infiltrating lymphocytes in primary liver carcinoma. Production of TCR beta cDNA used 500 ng total RNA together with a constant-region primer. Three-round nested multiplex PCR performed with slightly modified ARM-PCR produced the TCR beta libraries. TRBV1-TRBV30 forward primers paired with a C-beta reverse primer were used in the first two PCR rounds, which ran approximately 10 cycles each. TCRdb called the multiplex PCR reads again in MiXCR, with one record for every CDR3 protein. This table holds more than 30,000 distinct CDR3 sequences, 60% to 80% found once. Joint extraction of RNA and DNA used 20-30 mg of bulk tissue that was unsorted. The sequencing input was tumor-adjacent normal liver tissue. These receptors all stem from a man aged 35 to 55 with primary liver carcinoma and hepatitis B virus infection.

Points on this clonotype: The junction does not match germline at one end; this may be a read error. The chain combines TRBV6-5 with TRBJ2-7, with 12 bases identical to TRBD1. Germline assignment: CDR1 MNHEY and CDR2 SVGAGI. The CDR3 loop spans 14 amino acids. The CDR3 region has the DNA TGTGCCAGCAGTTATGGGACAGGGGGCGAGGGACATTATTTC. Translated, it gives CASSYGTGGEGHYF.

As regards this clonotype: Given the absence of the conserved phenylalanine or tryptophan at the CDR3 end, a read error is likely. This chain connects TRBV29-1 to TRBJ1-1, with 8 bases that match TRBD1. CDR3 length: 15 residues. V lost 6 bases and J lost 3; bases outside the gene matches: 12. From germline, CDR1 is SQVTM and CDR2 ANQGSEA. The CDR3 spells CSVAGGLLLDTEAFV. As DNA, the CDR3 is TGCAGCGTGGCAGGGGGCCTCCTCCTGGACACTGAAGCTTTCGTT.

This clonotype is categorized as medium-sized. J is TRBJ2-5 and V is TRBV29-1; perhaps TRBD2 as D (5 bases). Germline CDR1 reads SQVTM; CDR2 reads ANQGSEA. Between the trimmed V and J ends, which lost 3 bases and 5 bases, there was a span of 7 bases. The length of the CDR3 is 11 residues. The CDR3 reads CSVEPGETQYF. Written as DNA, the CDR3 is TGCAGCGTTGAGCCGGGGGAGACCCAGTACTTC.

The rearrangement links TRBV4-1 to TRBJ2-3, with TRBD1 matching 11 bases. CDR1 is MGHRA, CDR2 YSYEKL, per germline. This CDR3 has 15 residues. V lost 2 bases, J lost 5 bases, and 3 bases stayed unmatched. CDR3: CASSQSGQGVDTQYF. The CDR3 nucleotides read TGCGCCAGCAGCCAATCGGGACAGGGGGTAGATACGCAGTATTTT.

About this clonotype itself: One end of the junction does not line up with germline, which may come from a read error. The CDR3 region has the DNA TGTGCCAACAGTAAATTCCAGGGAACGAGTGAAGCTTTCTTT. Translating gives CANSKFQGTSEAFF. The chain links TRBV6-1 to TRBJ1-1, with a possible D match to TRBD1 (5 bases). CDR1 and CDR2 from the germline V gene are MNHNS and SASEGT. This CDR3 comprises 14 residues.

On this clonotype itself: At one of its ends the junction is not consistent with the germline gene, which may arise from a read error. V usage is TRBV5-4 and J usage is TRBJ2-6; a possible D gene is TRBD1 (6 bases). Germline lookup yields CDR1 SGHNT and CDR2 YYREEE (reference sequence). The CDR3 loop spans 17 amino acids. CDR3 nucleotide sequence: TGTGCCGGCAGCTCCGACAGGTTAAGCTCTGGGGCCAACGTCCTGACTTTC. It codes for CAGSSDRLSSGANVLTF. Full variable domain (remainder filled in from reference TRBV5-4 and TRBJ2-6): ETGVTQSPTHLIKTRGQQVTLRCSSQSGHNTVSWYQQALGQGPQFIFQYYREEENGRGNFPPRFSGLQFPNYSSELNVNALELDDSALYLCAGSSDRLSSGANVLTFGAGSRLTVL.

In regard to this clonotype: The junction shows a germline mismatch at one end, possibly a read error. The chain joins TRBV6-1 to TRBJ2-2; 10 bases map to TRBD2. Germline values: CDR1 MNHNS, CDR2 SASEGT. This CDR3 has 15 amino acids. The CDR3 nucleotides read TGTGTCAGCAGTCCCCTAGCGGGAGAAATCGGGGAGCTGTTTTTT. Its translation is CVSSPLAGEIGELFF.

Turning to this clonotype: The junction shows a germline mismatch at one end, possibly a read error. V gene TRBV28 combines with J gene TRBJ1-1; D not certain. CDR1 MDHEN and CDR2 SYDVKM come from the germline V gene. The CDR3 is 16 residues long. The CDR3 loop reads CVSSLKLSGSGAEAFF. The CDR3 nucleotides are TGTGTCAGCAGTTTAAAATTGTCGGGGAGCGGCGCTGAAGCTTTCTTT.

V is TRBV11-2 and J is TRBJ1-5, with TRBD1 matching over 10 bases. J lost 4 bases, V lost 5 bases, and 5 bases had no gene match. Germline loops: CDR1 SGHAT, CDR2 FQNNGV. The CDR3 sequence is 15 residues long. The CDR3 region is CASSPGTGENQPQHF. The CDR3, as DNA: TGTGCCAGCAGCCCCGGGACAGGGGAGAATCAGCCCCAGCATTTT.

This clonotype was observed a few times. One end of the junction fails to match germline, which may point to a read error. The chain recombines TRBV29-1 with TRBJ2-2; D is uncertain. There are 12 residues in the CDR3. The germline gives CDR1 SQVTM, CDR2 ANQGSEA. The CDR3 nucleotides are TGCAGTGTTATGGGTAACACCAGGGAGCTGTTTTTT. The encoded protein is CSVMGNTRELFF.

Turning to this clonotype: It is likely a read error, because the conserved phenylalanine at the end of the CDR3 is missing. The V call is TRBV30, the J call TRBJ2-1, with a tentative D call TRBD2 (6 bases). Germline-derived CDR1 and CDR2 are GTSNPN and SVGIG (reference sequence). The CDR3 is made up of 16 amino acids. V shed 2 bases and J shed 6 bases, with 20 bases lying between them. CDR3 DNA: TGTGCCTGGAGTCGACTAGGAGGTAGGGCCTGCAATGAGCAGTTCATT. Its protein is CAWSRLGGRACNEQFI.

The chain carries TRBV21-1 and TRBJ2-4; TRBD1 is the table's D call, not checked against the DNA. TRBV21-1 is marked as a pseudogene. CDR3 length: 17 amino acids. CDR3 amino acids: CASSLGTTRVSKNIQYF. The CDR3 DNA is TGTGCCAGCAGCCTAGGAACGACCCGGGTGTCCAAAAACATTCAATACTTC.

This chain connects TRBV28 to TRBJ2-7; maybe TRBD1 (6 bases). Per the germline V gene, CDR1 is MDHEN and CDR2 is SYDVKM. Trimming left V 9 bases short and J 9 bases short, with 21 bases between. CDR3 length: 13 amino acids. In DNA form, the CDR3 reads TGTGCCAGTAACAGCCCCCAGGGGTCCGTGCAGTACTTC. Translating gives CASNSPQGSVQYF.

The V and J genes are TRBV11-3 and TRBJ2-7, with no clear D. Germline-derived CDR1 and CDR2 are SGHNT and YENEEA. CDR3 length equals 13 residues. V lost 3 bases and J lost 8, with 14 bases in between. The CDR3 protein is CASSFGVLGKQYF. The CDR3 DNA reads as TGTGCCAGCAGCTTCGGCGTTCTGGGCAAGCAGTACTTC.

The V and J genes are TRBV10-3 and TRBJ2-5; D may correspond to TRBD1 or TRBD2 (6 bases each). Trimming shortened V by 3 bases and J by 7 bases, and 18 bases separated the two germline ends. Germline V gene sequence: CDR1 ENHRY, CDR2 SYGVKD. This CDR3 comprises 15 residues. The DNA of the CDR3 is TGTGCCATCAGTGACCGGGAGAAGGGGGTGGTGACCCAGTACTTC. It specifies CAISDREKGVVTQYF.

In the case of this clonotype: The missing conserved phenylalanine or tryptophan at the end of this CDR3 makes a read error likely. It is unclear where the CDR3 begins or ends on the DNA, so no DNA is shown, and the CDR3 is as TCRdb lists it. This chain links TRBV11-2 with TRBJ2-4; the table's D call, TRBD1, has no DNA check behind it. Per germline, CDR1 SGHAT and CDR2 FQNNGV. The CDR3 totals 14 residues, both ends included. CDR3 in amino acids: CASSPGTGDNIRYL.

With regard to this clonotype: The conserved phenylalanine or tryptophan normally closing the CDR3 is absent here, so this likely arose from a read error. This chain connects TRBV6-1 to TRBJ2-3, with D hard to call. This CDR3 has 12 amino acids. Per the germline V gene, CDR1 is MNHNS and CDR2 is SASEGT. CDR3 in DNA: TGTGCCAGGAAGCCCAGCACAGATACACAGTATTCT. This codes for CARKPSTDTQYS.

This clonotype occurred once. A much larger clone is a single base away; this may be a read error. The gene calls are TRBV2 and TRBJ1-2, with TRBD1 as a possible D gene (6 bases). This CDR3 spans 15 amino acids. The germline V gene encodes CDR1 SNHLY and CDR2 FYNNEI. The V and J ends lost 7 bases and 6 bases respectively, with 21 bases between them. This CDR3 is CASNLRGSIYNGYTF. The CDR3 DNA follows: TGTGCCAGCAATTTGAGGGGGTCGATCTACAATGGCTACACCTTC.

Remarks on this clonotype: The missing conserved phenylalanine or tryptophan at the end of this CDR3 makes a read error likely. No DNA is shown, since the ends of the CDR3 on it are uncertain; the CDR3 is the one TCRdb lists. CDR3 protein: CASSEGEQQTQYL. The rearrangement links TRBV6-1 to TRBJ2-5; the table's D call, TRBD1, was not checked against the DNA. The germline gives CDR1 MNHNS, CDR2 SASEGT. The CDR3 has 13 amino acids, counting both end residues.

In regard to this clonotype: The junction and the germline gene differ at one end; a read error may be behind it. J is TRBJ2-4 and V is TRBV5-4, with D perhaps matching TRBD1 (6 bases). This CDR3 is built from 16 residues. Germline V gene sequence: CDR1 SGHNT, CDR2 YYREEE (reference sequence). CDR3 sequence: CANSQGVGAAANIQYF. CDR3 DNA sequence: TGTGCCAACAGCCAAGGCGTGGGGGCAGCAGCGAACATTCAGTACTTC.

Of note for this clonotype: A read error may produce the germline difference seen at one junction end. The gene calls are TRBV10-2 and TRBJ1-1; D gene unclear. This CDR3 has 13 amino acids. The V gene's germline CDR1 is WSHSY and CDR2 SAAADI. CDR3 amino acids: CASSVVENTEALF. CDR3 in DNA: TGCGCTAGCAGTGTAGTAGAAAACACTGAAGCTCTCTTT.

A note on this clonotype: Sequence at one end of the junction differs from germline and may be a read error. The chain joins TRBV30 to TRBJ1-1, with a tentative D call TRBD1 (5 bases). The CDR3 totals 13 residues. Germline-derived CDR1 and CDR2 are GTSNPN and SVGIG (reference sequence). CDR3 in amino acids: CAWTRGLNTEAFF. As DNA, the CDR3 is TGTGCCTGGACTCGGGGGTTGAATACTGAGGCTTTCTTT. Full variable domain (rest looked up from reference TRBV30 and TRBJ1-1): SQTIHQWPATLVQPVGSPLSLECTVEGTSNPNLYWYRQAAGRGLQLLFYSVGIGQISSEVPQNLSASRPQDRQFILSSKKLLLSDSGFYLCAWTRGLNTEAFFGQGTRLTVV.

Concerning this clonotype: At one of its ends the junction is not consistent with the germline gene, which may arise from a read error. The chain is built from TRBV5-1 and TRBJ2-3; no clear D gene. The CDR3 extends over 14 amino acids. Germline V CDR1 and CDR2: SGHRS, YFSETQ. As DNA, the CDR3 is TGCGCCAGCAGCTTGGAATTGTGGAAGGATACGCAATATTTT. Translated: CASSLELWKDTQYF.